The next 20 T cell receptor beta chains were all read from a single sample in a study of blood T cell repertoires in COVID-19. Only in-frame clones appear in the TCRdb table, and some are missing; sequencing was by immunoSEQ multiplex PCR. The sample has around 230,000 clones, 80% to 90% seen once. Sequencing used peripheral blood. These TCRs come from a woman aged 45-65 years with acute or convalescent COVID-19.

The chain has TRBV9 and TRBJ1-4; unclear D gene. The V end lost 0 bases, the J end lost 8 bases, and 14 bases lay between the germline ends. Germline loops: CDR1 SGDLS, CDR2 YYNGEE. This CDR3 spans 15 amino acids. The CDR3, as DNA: TGTGCCAGCAGCGTAGGGGCCCTACCGGGAGAAAAACTGTTTTTT. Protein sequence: CASSVGALPGEKLFF.

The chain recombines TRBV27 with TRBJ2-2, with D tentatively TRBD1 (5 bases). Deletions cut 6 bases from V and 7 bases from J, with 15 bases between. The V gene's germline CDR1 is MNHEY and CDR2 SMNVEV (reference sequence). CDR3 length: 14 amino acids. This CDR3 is CASRPQGPSGELFF. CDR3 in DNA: TGTGCCAGCAGACCGCAGGGTCCTAGCGGGGAGCTGTTTTTT.

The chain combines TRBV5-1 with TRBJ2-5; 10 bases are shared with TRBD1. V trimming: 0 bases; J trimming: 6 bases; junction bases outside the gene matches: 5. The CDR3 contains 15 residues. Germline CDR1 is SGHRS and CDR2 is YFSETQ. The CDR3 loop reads CASSLVPGQGKTQYF. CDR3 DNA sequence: TGCGCCAGCAGCTTGGTCCCGGGACAGGGGAAGACCCAGTACTTC.

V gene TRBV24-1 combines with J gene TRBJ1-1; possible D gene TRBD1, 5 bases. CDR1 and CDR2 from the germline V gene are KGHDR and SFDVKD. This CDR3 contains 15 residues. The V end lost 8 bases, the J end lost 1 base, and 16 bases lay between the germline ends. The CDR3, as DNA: TGTGCCACCAAAGGGAACGGGGGGAGGAACACTGAAGCTTTCTTT. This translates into CATKGNGGRNTEAFF.

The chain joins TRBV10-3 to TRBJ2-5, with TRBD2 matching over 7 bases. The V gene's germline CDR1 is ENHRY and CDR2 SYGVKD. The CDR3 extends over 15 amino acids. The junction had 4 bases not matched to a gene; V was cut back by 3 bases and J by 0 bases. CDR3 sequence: CAISDLGGNQETQYF. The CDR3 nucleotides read TGTGCCATCAGTGACCTGGGGGGGAACCAAGAGACCCAGTACTTC.

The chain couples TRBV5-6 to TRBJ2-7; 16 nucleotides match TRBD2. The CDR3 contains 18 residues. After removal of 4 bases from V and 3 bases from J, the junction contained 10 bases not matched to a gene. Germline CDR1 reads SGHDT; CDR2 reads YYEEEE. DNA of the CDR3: TGTGCCAGCAGCCGAGGGGCGGGGACTAGCGGGAGGGTCTACGAGCAGTACTTC. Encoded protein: CASSRGAGTSGRVYEQYF.

CDR3 DNA: TGTGCCAGCAGTAAGGACAGTTACACTGAAGCTTTCTTT. It encodes CASSKDSYTEAFF. V is TRBV28 and J is TRBJ1-1, with D possibly being TRBD1 (6 bases). The germline V and J ends were trimmed by 5 bases and 3 bases, with 10 bases remaining between them. Germline CDR1 MDHEN, CDR2 SYDVKM. The CDR3 is 13 amino acids.

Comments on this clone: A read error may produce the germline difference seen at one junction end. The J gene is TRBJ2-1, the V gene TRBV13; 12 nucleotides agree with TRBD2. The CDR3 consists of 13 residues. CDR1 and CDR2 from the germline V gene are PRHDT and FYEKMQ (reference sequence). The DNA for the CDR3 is TGTGCCAGCAGCCCTAGCGGGAGGGCCCCAAATATCTTC. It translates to CASSPSGRAPNIF.

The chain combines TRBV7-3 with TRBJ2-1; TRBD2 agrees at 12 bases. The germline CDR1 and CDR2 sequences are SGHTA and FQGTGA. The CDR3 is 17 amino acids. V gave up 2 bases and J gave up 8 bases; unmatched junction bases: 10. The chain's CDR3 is CASSLLGLAGGGYEQFF. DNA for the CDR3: TGTGCCAGCAGCTTATTAGGGCTAGCGGGAGGGGGATATGAGCAGTTCTTC.

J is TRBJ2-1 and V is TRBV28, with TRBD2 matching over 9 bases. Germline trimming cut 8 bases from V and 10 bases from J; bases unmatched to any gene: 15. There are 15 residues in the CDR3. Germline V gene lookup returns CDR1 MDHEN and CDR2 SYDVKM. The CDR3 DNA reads TGTGCCAGCCGAACGGGGTCTAGCGGGACAAGGGAGCAGTTCTTC. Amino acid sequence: CASRTGSSGTREQFF.

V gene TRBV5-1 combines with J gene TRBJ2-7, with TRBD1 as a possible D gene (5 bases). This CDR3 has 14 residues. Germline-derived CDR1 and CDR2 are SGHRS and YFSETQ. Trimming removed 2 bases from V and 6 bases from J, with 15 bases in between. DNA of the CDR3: TGCGCCAGCAGCTTCGAACAGGCCCTGGGCGAGCAGTACTTC. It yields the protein CASSFEQALGEQYF.

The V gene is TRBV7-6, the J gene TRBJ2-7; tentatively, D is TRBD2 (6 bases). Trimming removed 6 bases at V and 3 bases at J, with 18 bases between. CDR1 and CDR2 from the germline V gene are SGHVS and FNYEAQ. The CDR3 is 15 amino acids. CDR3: CASSKGAGPFYEQYF. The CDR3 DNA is TGTGCCAGCAGTAAGGGCGCGGGACCGTTCTACGAGCAGTACTTC.

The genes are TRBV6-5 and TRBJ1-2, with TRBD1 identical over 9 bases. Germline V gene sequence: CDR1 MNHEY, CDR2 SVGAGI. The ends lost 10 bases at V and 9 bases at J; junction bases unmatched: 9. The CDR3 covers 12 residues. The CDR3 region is CATATGGKSYTF. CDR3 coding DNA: TGTGCCACTGCGACAGGGGGAAAGAGCTACACCTTC.

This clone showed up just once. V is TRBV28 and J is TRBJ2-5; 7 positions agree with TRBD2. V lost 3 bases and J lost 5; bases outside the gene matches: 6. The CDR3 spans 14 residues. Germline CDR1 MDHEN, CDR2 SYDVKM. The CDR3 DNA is TGTGCCAGCAGTTTGGGAGGGCCGGAGGAGACCCAGTACTTC. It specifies CASSLGGPEETQYF.

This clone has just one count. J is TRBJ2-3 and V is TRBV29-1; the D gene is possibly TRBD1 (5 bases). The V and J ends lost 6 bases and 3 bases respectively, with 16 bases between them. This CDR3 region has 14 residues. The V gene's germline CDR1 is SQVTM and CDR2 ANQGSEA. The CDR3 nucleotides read TGCAGCGTAAAGGGGCACCCTGGGACAGATACGCAGTATTTT. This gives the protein CSVKGHPGTDTQYF.

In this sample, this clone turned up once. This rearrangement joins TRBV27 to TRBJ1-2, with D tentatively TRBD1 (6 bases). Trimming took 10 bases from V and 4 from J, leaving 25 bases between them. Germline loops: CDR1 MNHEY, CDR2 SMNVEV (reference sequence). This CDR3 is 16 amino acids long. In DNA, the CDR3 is TGTGCCACCAAGATAGATGGATACAGGGAAATCTATGGCTACACCTTC. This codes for CATKIDGYREIYGYTF.

CDR3 sequence (DNA): TGTGCCAGCAGCCCTGACGGGGAAGAGACCCAGTACTTC. Protein: CASSPDGEETQYF. The chain links TRBV7-9 to TRBJ2-5, with D possibly being TRBD2 (5 bases). Trimming shortened V by 5 bases and J by 3 bases, and 10 bases separated the two germline ends. Per the germline V gene, CDR1 is SEHNR and CDR2 is FQNEAQ (reference sequence). The CDR3 is made up of 13 amino acids.

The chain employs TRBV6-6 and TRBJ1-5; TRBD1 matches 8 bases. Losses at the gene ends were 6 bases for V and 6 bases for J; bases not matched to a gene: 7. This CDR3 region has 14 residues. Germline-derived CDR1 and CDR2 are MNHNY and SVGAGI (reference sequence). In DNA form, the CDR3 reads TGTGCCAGCAGCTCTGGACAGGGTCCTCAGCCCCAGCATTTT. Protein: CASSSGQGPQPQHF.

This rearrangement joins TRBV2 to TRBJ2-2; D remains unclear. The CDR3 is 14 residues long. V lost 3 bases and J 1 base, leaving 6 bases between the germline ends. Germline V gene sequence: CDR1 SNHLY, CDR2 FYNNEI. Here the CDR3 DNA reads TGTGCCAGCAGTGACTATAGGAACACCGGGGAGCTGTTTTTT. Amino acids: CASSDYRNTGELFF.

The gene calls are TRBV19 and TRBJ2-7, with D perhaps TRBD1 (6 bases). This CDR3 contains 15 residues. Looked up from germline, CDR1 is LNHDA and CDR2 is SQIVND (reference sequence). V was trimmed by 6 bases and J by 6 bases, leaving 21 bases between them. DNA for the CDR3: TGTGCCAGTAGCCCAGACAGGTCTGGATCCCCCGAGCAGTACTTC. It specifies CASSPDRSGSPEQYF.